This TCR beta chain emerged from a study of identical twins listed by TCRdb under 2016. Background on the whole study: To test whether fetal clonotypes persist, this study deep-sequenced TCR alpha and beta repertoires from monozygotic twins, from unrelated adults of various ages, and from cord blood. Replicate twin experiments were performed at different times using different library preparation protocols to rule out contamination. General study outcomes and caveats: Invariant T cells such as MAIT and iNKT could partly confound zero-insertion analyses, although diverse VJ usage argued against such confounding for most clonotypes. In monozygotic twins, recombination models systematically underestimated out-of-frame TCR alpha sharing, but the models matched the sharing seen between unrelated individuals. Compared with coincidental sharing between unrelated individuals, out-of-frame TCR alpha sequences shared between twins had an excess of sequences with low generation probability. Fewer insertions were carried by abundant cord blood beta clonotypes; a weaker similar trend was observed in young adult naive repertoires, while no such trend was observed in memory repertoires. In beta out-of-frame sequences, excess twin sharing was weaker, because having fewer shared sequences lowered the signal-to-noise ratio. Because the same donors could not be followed over many years, conclusions were based on cross-sectional statistical analysis.

Taken from the germline V gene (reference sequence), the CDR1 and CDR2 loops are DFQATT and SNEGSKA. Reading from cysteine to phenylalanine, the CDR3 counts 12 amino acids. The retained sequence is limited to the CDR3, 36 bases, with the frame set at the first base. The protocol used for the library was 5' RACE. The sequencer listed for this sample is Illumina HiSeq 2000. Template switching added a universal primer binding site, and the final cDNA carried a unique molecular identifier that allowed TCR cDNA molecules to be counted accurately. First-strand cDNA for TCR alpha and beta chains was synthesized from specific primers in the conserved constant-segment region. To control for contamination, every cDNA library carried two barcodes: a SMART-Mk sample barcode plus Illumina barcodes. Two successive PCR steps introduced TruSeq adapter sequences along with Illumina sample barcodes. TCR alpha and beta cDNA libraries were sequenced on the Illumina HiSeq platform with custom primers. In the paper's pipeline: Raw reads were processed with MiGEC to extract unique molecular identifiers, and MiXCR was used to determine CDR3 positions. Recombination models were inferred per individual with the repgenHMM and IGoR tools using an EM algorithm. Shared clonotypes were analyzed with the tcR package in R, and sharing was normalized by the product of cloneset sizes. Out-of-frame nonproductive sequences were analyzed to study raw recombination free of thymic and clonal selection effects. TCRdb reanalyzed the raw reads on its own, using fastp at Q25 for trimming and MiXCR for clone calling, and kept in-frame beta chains. Rows are unified per CDR3 protein, each entry keeping the most common DNA and genes. TCRdb's processing, not the authors', yielded these V and J calls. Within this sample are roughly 690,000 distinct CDR3 sequences, with 21% of them counted one time only. The ten largest clonotypes hold approximately 4.5% of the sample.

All donors were healthy Caucasians. The twin cohort comprised three pairs of female monozygotic twins, all aged about 18 to 30 years. RNA for TCR libraries was isolated from peripheral blood mononuclear cells. This clonotype was found a few times. The antigen it binds to is not known. Per-base quality was not reported, and no clone a single base away is much larger than it. This sample also belongs to another study, concerning T cells expressing NK-cell markers. The second study also describes: Eight or nine donors provided sorted CD3+CD56+NKG2C+, CD3+CD56+NKG2C- and CD3+CD56-NKG2C+ T-cell subsets, whose TCR beta-chain repertoires were profiled. Of the eight sequenced donors, seven were found to be HCMV-seropositive and one was found to be HCMV-seronegative. In several experiments an anti-gammadeltaTCR antibody was added to restrict sorting to alphabetaTCR-expressing T cells. In six donors, the dominant CD3+CD56+NKG2C+ clonotypes were among the top 10 CD8+ clonotypes and accounted for about 1.0-7.5% of CD8+ T cells. Those dominant clonotypes were again the most abundant among CD3+CD56-NKG2C+ cells in a handful of donors, at about 25-60.1%. Whether the expanded NKG2C-expressing T cell clones were specific for HCMV antigens remained unclear. Randomly selected healthy volunteers, three men and five women, were used as the eight sequenced donors. To determine HCMV serostatus, a commercial ELISA kit was used to detect HCMV-specific IgG in serum. For five or six donors, unsorted PBMC were also used to sequence bulk peripheral blood T-cell repertoires. Reads were demultiplexed and grouped by UMI with MIGEC, and clonotypes were assembled and quantified with MiTCR. Only TCR cDNA sequences supported by at least two reads were kept to exclude erroneous sequences. The tcR package was used for downstream repertoire analysis, with clonotypes matched between fractions based on CDR3 nucleotide sequence plus V segment. VDJmatch was used to annotate antigen specificity against VDJdb, with one amino acid substitution in CDR3 allowed.

The receptor comes from a woman aged 18-29 years in good health. The rearranged chain carries TRBV20-1 and TRBJ2-7; the D gene lacks a confident call. The sequencing sample was made of PBMCs. The CDR3 has the sequence CATGRSSYEQYF. The DNA sequence is given as TGCGCGACGGGCAGGAGCTCCTACGAGCAGTACTTC.